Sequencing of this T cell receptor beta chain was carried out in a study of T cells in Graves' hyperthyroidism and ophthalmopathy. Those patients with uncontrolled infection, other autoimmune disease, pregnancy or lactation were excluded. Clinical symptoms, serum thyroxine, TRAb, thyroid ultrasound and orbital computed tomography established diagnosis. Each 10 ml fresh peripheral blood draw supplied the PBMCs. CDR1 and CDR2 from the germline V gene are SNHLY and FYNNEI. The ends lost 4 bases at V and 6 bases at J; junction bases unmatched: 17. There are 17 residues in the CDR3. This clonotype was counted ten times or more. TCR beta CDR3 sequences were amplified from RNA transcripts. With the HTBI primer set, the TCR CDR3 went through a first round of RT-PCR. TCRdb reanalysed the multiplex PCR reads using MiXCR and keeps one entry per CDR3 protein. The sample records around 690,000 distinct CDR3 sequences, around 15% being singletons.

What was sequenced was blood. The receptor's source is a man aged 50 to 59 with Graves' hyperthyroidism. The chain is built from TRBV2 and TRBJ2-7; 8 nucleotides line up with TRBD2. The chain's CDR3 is CASSGSRGLELWAEQYF. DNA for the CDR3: TGTGCCAGCAGTGGATCTAGGGGACTAGAACTTTGGGCCGAGCAGTACTTC.